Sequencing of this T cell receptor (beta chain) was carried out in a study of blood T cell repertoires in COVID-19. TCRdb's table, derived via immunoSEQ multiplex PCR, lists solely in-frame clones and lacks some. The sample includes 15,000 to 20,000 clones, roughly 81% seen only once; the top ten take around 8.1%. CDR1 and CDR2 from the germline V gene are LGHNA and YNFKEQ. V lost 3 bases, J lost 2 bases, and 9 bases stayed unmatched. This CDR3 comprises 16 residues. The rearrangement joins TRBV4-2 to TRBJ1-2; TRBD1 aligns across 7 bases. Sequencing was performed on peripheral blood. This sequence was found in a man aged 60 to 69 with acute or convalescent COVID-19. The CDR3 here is CASSQFPGQQNYGYTF. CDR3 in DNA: TGTGCCAGCAGCCAGTTTCCGGGACAGCAAAACTATGGCTACACCTTC.